This entry features one T cell receptor (beta chain) sequence. Here immunoSEQ multiplex PCR was the method, and the copy in TCRdb shows in-frame clones only, minus some. In the table there are some 200,000 clones, over 90% of which are singletons. This entry comes from a study of control samples from healthy donors and cancer patients. Germline V gene sequence: CDR1 LGHDT, CDR2 YNNKEL (reference sequence). V shed 1 base and J shed 4 bases, with 13 bases lying between them. The CDR3 extends over 15 amino acids. This chain links TRBV3-1 (or the pseudogene TRBV3-2) with TRBJ1-1; the D is unclear. This sequence originates from a man aged 50 to 60 in good health. The source material was blood. The CDR3, as DNA: TGTGCCAGCAGCCAAGCGCAGACTCTCGTCACTGAAGCTTTCTTT. It is translated as CASSQAQTLVTEAFF.